These 8 T cell receptor beta chains were all obtained from the same sample, sequenced in a study of blood T cell repertoires in COVID-19. Only in-frame clones appear in the TCRdb table, and some are missing; sequencing was by immunoSEQ multiplex PCR. The table records about 250,000 clones, roughly 89% of them present only once. Sequenced sample: peripheral blood. These receptors were collected from a middle-aged woman who had recovered from COVID-19.

The gene calls are TRBV6-2 or TRBV6-3 and TRBJ1-5; the D is unclear. The CDR3 spans 15 residues. The V gene lost 6 bases and the J gene lost 9 bases, with 21 bases spanning the gap. Germline values: CDR1 MNHEY, CDR2 SVGEGT. This CDR3 reads CASSPTGWSARPQHF. The CDR3 DNA is TGTGCCAGCAGCCCCACGGGTTGGTCTGCTCGGCCCCAGCATTTT.

V is TRBV7-2 and J is TRBJ2-2; TRBD1 matches 7 bases. The J segment lost 7 bases and the V segment lost 3 bases, leaving 11 bases of the junction unmatched. The germline V gene encodes CDR1 SGHTA and CDR2 FQGNSA. The CDR3 sequence is 16 residues long. Here the CDR3 reads CASSLGTVVQGGELFF. As DNA, the CDR3 is TGTGCCAGCAGCTTGGGGACAGTTGTTCAAGGCGGGGAGCTGTTTTTT.

The rearrangement uses TRBV19 and TRBJ2-2, with a weak D call TRBD2 (6 bases). The V end was cut by 3 bases, the J end by 6 bases, with 11 bases between. The germline V gene encodes CDR1 LNHDA and CDR2 SQIVND (reference sequence). This CDR3 is 14 amino acids long. CDR3 nucleotides: TGTGCCAGTAGTATTGCGGGATTTTCCGGGGAGCTGTTTTTT. This sequence encodes CASSIAGFSGELFF.

This clone was observed a handful of times. The chain links TRBV7-9 to TRBJ2-5; TRBD1 matches 7 bases. Per the germline V gene, CDR1 is SEHNR and CDR2 is FQNEAQ (reference sequence). The trim removed 1 base at V and 6 bases at J, leaving 5 bases unmatched. The CDR3 covers 14 residues. The CDR3 region has the DNA TGTGCCAGCAGCTTAGTAAACAGGGGACAGACCCAGTACTTC. Translation: CASSLVNRGQTQYF.

The rearrangement uses TRBV29-1 and TRBJ1-1; D gene unclear. This CDR3 is built from 14 residues. V was trimmed by 5 bases and J by 3 bases, leaving 16 bases between them. The germline CDR1 and CDR2 sequences are SQVTM and ANQGSEA. The CDR3: CSVLIAGLDTEAFF. The CDR3 DNA follows: TGCAGCGTTTTAATCGCCGGGTTAGACACTGAAGCTTTCTTT.

V is TRBV19 and J is TRBJ2-7; no clear D. Per the germline V gene, CDR1 is LNHDA and CDR2 is SQIVND (reference sequence). Between the trimmed V and J ends, which lost 3 bases and 2 bases, there was a span of 11 bases. CDR3 length: 14 amino acids. CDR3: CASSISLPPYEQYF. CDR3 DNA sequence: TGTGCCAGTAGTATCTCTCTCCCCCCCTACGAGCAGTACTTC.

The V and J genes are TRBV7-3 and TRBJ2-3; D might be TRBD2 (5 bases). CDR1 is SGHTA, CDR2 FQGTGA, per germline. V shed 5 bases and J shed 4 bases, with 10 bases lying between them. The CDR3 consists of 13 residues. The CDR3 spells CASSPGIADTQYF. CDR3 bases: TGTGCCAGCAGCCCGGGAATCGCAGATACGCAGTATTTT. The full variable domain, rest sourced from reference TRBV7-3 and TRBJ2-3, is GAGVSQTPSNKVTEKGKYVELRCDPISGHTALYWYRQSLGQGPEFLIYFQGTGAADDSGLPNDRFFAVRPEGSVSTLKIQRTERGDSAVYLCASSPGIADTQYFGPGTRLTVL.

The CDR3: CASTERGSGELFF. The DNA of the CDR3 is TGTGCCAGCACCGAGCGGGGCTCCGGGGAGCTGTTTTTT. This sequence joins TRBV4-2 and TRBJ2-2, with TRBD2 matching over 7 bases. Unmatched junction bases numbered 5, after V lost 7 bases and J lost 6 bases. Germline V lookup: CDR1 LGHNA, CDR2 YNFKEQ. The CDR3 covers 13 residues.